Below, one T cell receptor (beta chain) is given with its context. Its antigen is still unknown. CDR3 length: 15 residues. The data stem from a study of blood T cells in healthy people across ages. Overall study findings and caveats: A roughly linear fall in TCR beta diversity per million T cells was seen with increasing age.

Donation came from healthy Caucasian individuals in Russia who were aged about 6 to 95. Next came a second PCR, run for about 7 to 12 cycles, which used a sample-barcoded 5' primer along with a J-beta primer mix. With 12 random nucleotides, a template-switch adaptor tagged each individual cDNA molecule. TCRdb recomputed calls from the 5' RACE reads with MiXCR, one row per CDR3 protein. Of about 1.4 million distinct CDR3 sequences in the sample, almost 60% were seen once. The gene calls are TRBV12-3 or TRBV12-4 and TRBJ2-4, with 9 bases that match TRBD2. With the DNA end fitting TRBJ2-5 better, the J assignment may be wrong. This sequence was found in a man between 18 and 35 years old in good health. The sample was blood. CDR3 DNA: TGTGCCAGCAGTTTGTGGCGGGGGGGCCAAGAGACCCAGTACTTC. This encodes CASSLWRGGQETQYF.